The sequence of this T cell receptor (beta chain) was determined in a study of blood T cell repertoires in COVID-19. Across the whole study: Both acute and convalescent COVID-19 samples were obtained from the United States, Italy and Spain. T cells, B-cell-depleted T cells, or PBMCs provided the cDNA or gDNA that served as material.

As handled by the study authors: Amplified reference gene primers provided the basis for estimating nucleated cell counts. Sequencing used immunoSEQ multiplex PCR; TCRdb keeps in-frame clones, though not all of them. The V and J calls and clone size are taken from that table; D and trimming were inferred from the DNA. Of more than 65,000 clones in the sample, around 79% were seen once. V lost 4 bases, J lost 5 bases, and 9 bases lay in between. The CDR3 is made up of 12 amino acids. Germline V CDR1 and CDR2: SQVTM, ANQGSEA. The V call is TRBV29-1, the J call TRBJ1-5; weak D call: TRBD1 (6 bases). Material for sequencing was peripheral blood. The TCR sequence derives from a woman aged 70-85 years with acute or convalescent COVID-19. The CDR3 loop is CSVGGHDQPQHF. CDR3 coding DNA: TGCAGCGTTGGGGGGCACGATCAGCCCCAGCATTTT.